The T cell receptor beta chain under discussion was sequenced for a study of T cell responses to AZD1222 COVID-19 vaccine. Study overall: Timing groups of about 4 and about 12 weeks for second doses were pooled.

Findings and limits, study-wide: Unmutated variant regions are reportedly the target of nearly half of TCRs that are spike-specific. Repertoire collection took place solely once the T cell response had peaked. Clonal diversity may have been underestimated, and the donors were mostly white British, with more females than males.

Per germline, CDR1 KGHSH and CDR2 LQKENI. CDR3 length: 14 residues. The V end was cut by 1 base, the J end by 1 base, with 7 bases between. A remark on this clone: Its antigen is undetermined.

The data were produced by immunoSEQ multiplex PCR, yet TCRdb's version contains in-frame clones alone and is incomplete. The profile shows over 100,000 clones, 84% of them singletons. Specimen: peripheral blood, collected on day 0 of AZD1222 vaccination. This TCR came from an adult in good health. The gene calls are TRBV18 and TRBJ2-5; D gene unclear. The CDR3 DNA is TGTGCCAGCTCACCACGTCAACCCCAAGAGACCCAGTACTTC. This encodes CASSPRQPQETQYF. Full variable domain (missing parts from reference TRBV18 and TRBJ2-5): NAGVMQNPRHLVRRRGQEARLRCSPMKGHSHVYWYRQLPEEGLKFMVYLQKENIIDESGMPKERFSAEFPKEGPSILRIQQVVRGDSAAYFCASSPRQPQETQYFGPGTRLLVL.